The rows below give T cell receptor beta chains drawn from one sample of a study of cytomegalovirus exposure and HLA in healthy donors. Assay: immunoSEQ multiplex PCR; the TCRdb copy retains only in-frame clones and omits some. This sample's table reports 100,000 to 150,000 clones. Sequencing was carried out using PBMCs. The receptors stem from a man aged 18 to 30 in good health and CMV-seronegative. The CDR3 runs from the conserved cysteine through the conserved F or W. The D gene is left open where the match is weak.

j_gene | len | d_gene | v_gene | CDR3nt | CDR3aa
TRBJ1-5 | 14 | TRBD1 | TRBV18 | TGTGCCAGCTCCCGAGACAGGGATATTCAGCCCCAGCATTTT | CASSRDRDIQPQHF
TRBJ2-7 | 16 | NA | TRBV2 | TGTGCCAGCAGGCGGAAGACAGACAGGAAAGCCCACGAGCAGTACTTC | CASRRKTDRKAHEQYF
TRBJ1-1 | 16 | NA | TRBV2 | TGTGCCAGCAGGCTCGATCGGGTCACAACGGGCACTGAAGCTTTCTTT | CASRLDRVTTGTEAFF
TRBJ2-7 | 12 | TRBD1 | TRBV9 | TGTGCCAGCAGCGTAAACGGGGACAGGCCGAACTTC | CASSVNGDRPNF
TRBJ1-3 | 14 | NA | TRBV6-1 | TGTGCCAGCGATAGTTCTGTCGGTGGAAACACCATATATTTT | CASDSSVGGNTIYF
TRBJ1-5 | 16 | TRBD1 | TRBV6-5 | TGTGCCAGCAGTTTCCCCGGGACAGGGGCTAATCAGCCCCAGCATTTT | CASSFPGTGANQPQHF
TRBJ2-2 | 16 | NA | TRBV5-6 | TGTGCCAGCAGCCCCCAGGGGCGTACGAACACCGGGGAGCTGTTTTTT | CASSPQGRTNTGELFF
TRBJ1-1 | 12 | NA | TRBV7-2 | TGTGCCAGCAGCCGTAGACAGGCTGAAGCTTTCTTT | CASSRRQAEAFF
TRBJ2-1 | 12 | NA | TRBV5-1 | TGCGCCAGCTCCTGGTCCGGGGGTGAGCAGTTCTTC | CASSWSGGEQFF
TRBJ2-3 | 15 | NA | TRBV19 | TGTGCCAGTAGTATTCTGGACACCTCCTCCCCCGCGCAGTATTTT | CASSILDTSSPAQYF
TRBJ1-2 | 13 | NA | TRBV5-5 | TGTGCCAGCAGCCCACGGGTGGGCTATGGCTACACCTTC | CASSPRVGYGYTF
TRBJ2-3 | 14 | NA | TRBV11-2 | TGTGCCAGCAGCTTAGTCCGGGATACAGATACGCAGTATTTT | CASSLVRDTDTQYF
TRBJ1-1 | 18 | NA | TRBV4-3 | TGCGCCAGCAGCCAAGATCCATCGGGAGGTGGGGTCAACGCTGAAGCTTTCTTT | CASSQDPSGGGVNAEAFF
TRBJ2-1 | 17 | NA | TRBV18 | TGTGCCAGCTCACCACCTTTCCGGGAGTCAAACTACAATGAGCAGTTCTTC | CASSPPFRESNYNEQFF
TRBJ2-1 | 14 | TRBD2 | TRBV6-4 | TGTGCCAGCAGAAGGACTAGCGGGGTACCTGAGCAGTTCTTC | CASRRTSGVPEQFF
TRBJ1-4 | 14 | NA | TRBV28 | TGTGCCAGCAGTTTACGGGGAATTCGTGAAAAACTGTTTTTT | CASSLRGIREKLFF
TRBJ1-2 | 12 | NA | TRBV29-1 | TGCAGCGGGGTAGACAGGCGCCTTGGCTACACCTTC | CSGVDRRLGYTF
TRBJ1-5 | 13 | NA | TRBV9 | TGTGCCAGCAGCGGGAGAGGAAATCAGCCCCAGCATTTT | CASSGRGNQPQHF
TRBJ1-2 | 14 | TRBD1 | TRBV5-6 | TGTGCCAGCAGCAGCTACAGGGGGGGCTATGGCTACACCTTC | CASSSYRGGYGYTF